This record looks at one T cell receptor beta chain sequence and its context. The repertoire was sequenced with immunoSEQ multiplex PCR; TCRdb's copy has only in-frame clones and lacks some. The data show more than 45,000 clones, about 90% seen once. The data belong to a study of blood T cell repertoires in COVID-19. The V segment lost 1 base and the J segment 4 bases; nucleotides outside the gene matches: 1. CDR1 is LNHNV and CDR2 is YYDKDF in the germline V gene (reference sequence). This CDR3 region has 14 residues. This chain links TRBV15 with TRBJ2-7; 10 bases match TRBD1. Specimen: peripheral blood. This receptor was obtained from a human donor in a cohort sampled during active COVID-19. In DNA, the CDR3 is TGTGCCACCAGCAGAGGACAGGGGGCGTACGAGCAGTACTTC. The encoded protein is CATSRGQGAYEQYF.